These 26 T cell receptor beta chains originate from one sample sequenced in a study of blood T cell repertoires in COVID-19. TCRdb's table, derived via immunoSEQ multiplex PCR, lists solely in-frame clones and lacks some. This table has fewer than 350,000 clones, 80% to 95% appearing once. Material: peripheral blood. These TCRs come from a woman in her thirties with COVID-19, enrolled during active disease.

This clone has just one count. The chain employs TRBV6-6 and TRBJ1-5; TRBD1 might be the D (6 bases). The CDR3 runs 15 residues. CDR1 MNHNY and CDR2 SVGAGI come from the germline V gene (reference sequence). V shed 0 bases and J shed 0 bases, with 6 bases lying between them. The CDR3 sequence: CASSYSDSSNQPQHF. The CDR3 region has the DNA TGTGCCAGCAGTTACTCGGACAGTAGCAATCAGCCCCAGCATTTT.

The V and J genes are TRBV3-1 (or the pseudogene TRBV3-2) and TRBJ2-5; TRBD2 agrees at 7 bases. From germline, CDR1 is LGHDT and CDR2 YNNKEL (reference sequence). The trim removed 0 bases at V and 0 bases at J, leaving 10 bases unmatched. The CDR3 is 18 residues long. CDR3 residues: CASSQELADPKYQETQYF. The CDR3 DNA is TGTGCCAGCAGCCAAGAGCTAGCGGATCCCAAGTACCAAGAGACCCAGTACTTC.

V is TRBV9 and J is TRBJ2-5, with a possible D match to TRBD2 (5 bases). Germline values: CDR1 SGDLS, CDR2 YYNGEE. V lost 0 bases and J lost 9, with 12 bases in between. This CDR3 comprises 13 residues. The CDR3 sequence: CASSVGTAGAQYF. CDR3 sequence (DNA): TGTGCCAGCAGCGTAGGGACGGCCGGGGCCCAGTACTTC.

The chain carries TRBV6-6 and TRBJ2-7; tentative D call: TRBD2 (5 bases). Germline V gives CDR1 MNHNY, CDR2 SVGAGI (reference sequence). The CDR3 extends over 12 amino acids. Trimming cost V 5 bases and J 12 bases, with 17 bases left between them. CDR3 loop: CASSPEDGRGYF. The CDR3 nucleotides read TGTGCCAGCAGTCCAGAGGACGGCCGGGGGTACTTC.

The chain carries TRBV20-1 and TRBJ1-6, with a weak D call TRBD1 (6 bases). Trimming took 3 bases from V and 7 from J, leaving 13 bases between them. CDR1 is DFQATT and CDR2 is SNEGSKA in the germline V gene (reference sequence). This CDR3 has 14 residues. The CDR3 here is CSASIQDSNSPLHF. The CDR3 coding sequence is TGCAGTGCTAGTATCCAGGACAGCAATTCACCCCTCCACTTT.

This chain uses TRBV5-1 with TRBJ2-1; 9 bases match TRBD1. The junction had 10 bases not matched to a gene; V was cut back by 4 bases and J by 8 bases. The CDR3 contains 15 residues. Germline V gives CDR1 SGHRS, CDR2 YFSETQ. The CDR3 spells CASSRDRGSLDEQFF. For the CDR3, the DNA is TGCGCCAGCAGCCGCGACAGGGGGTCATTGGATGAGCAGTTCTTC. The variable domain in full, completed from reference TRBV5-1 and TRBJ2-1, reads KAGVTQTPRYLIKTRGQQVTLSCSPISGHRSVSWYQQTPGQGLQFLFEYFSETQRNKGNFPGRFSGRQFSNSRSEMNVSTLELGDSALYLCASSRDRGSLDEQFFGPGTRLTVL.

The chain is built from TRBV7-9 and TRBJ2-6; D is unclear. With 5 bases removed from V and 0 bases from J, the gap between germline ends came to 5 bases. Germline V gene data show CDR1 as SEHNR and CDR2 as FQNEAQ (reference sequence). The CDR3 extends over 14 amino acids. In DNA form, the CDR3 reads TGTGCCAGCAGCCCGGGCTCTGGGGCCAACGTCCTGACTTTC. Translated: CASSPGSGANVLTF.

The V and J genes are TRBV5-1 and TRBJ2-6; D not certain. Germline CDR1 SGHRS, CDR2 YFSETQ. The CDR3 consists of 15 residues. Trimming removed 0 bases at V and 2 bases at J, with 6 bases between. CDR3 in amino acids: CASSLDGPGANVLTF. CDR3 DNA: TGCGCCAGCAGCTTGGATGGGCCTGGGGCCAACGTCCTGACTTTC.

The chain employs TRBV2 and TRBJ1-1; possible D gene TRBD1, 6 bases. This CDR3 has 14 residues. V lost 6 bases, J lost 4 bases, and 15 bases lay in between. Germline V gene lookup returns CDR1 SNHLY and CDR2 FYNNEI. The CDR3: CASRFETGTTEAFF. For the CDR3, the DNA is TGTGCCAGCAGGTTTGAAACAGGGACCACTGAAGCTTTCTTT.

This chain connects TRBV25-1 to TRBJ1-2; D may be TRBD1 (5 bases). This CDR3 has 13 amino acids. CDR1 and CDR2 (germline): MGHDK, SYGVNS. V lost 4 bases and J lost 8, with 14 bases in between. The CDR3 spells CASSVEGARGYTF. The CDR3 DNA follows: TGTGCCAGCAGTGTAGAAGGGGCGAGGGGCTACACCTTC.

This chain links TRBV4-2 with TRBJ1-2; the D is unclear. Germline assignment: CDR1 LGHNA and CDR2 YNFKEQ. V was pared by 0 bases and J by 0 bases, with 8 bases between. This CDR3 is built from 15 residues. The CDR3: CASSQEGTANYGYTF. The CDR3 coding sequence is TGTGCCAGCAGCCAAGAAGGAACAGCTAACTATGGCTACACCTTC.

The V call is TRBV30, the J call TRBJ1-2, with 7 bases that match TRBD1. V lost 0 bases and J lost 8; bases outside the gene matches: 6. This CDR3 spans 13 amino acids. Germline V gives CDR1 GTSNPN, CDR2 SVGIG (reference sequence). The CDR3, as DNA: TGTGCCTGGAGTGTACGACAGGGAGGCGGCTACACCTTC. It is translated as CAWSVRQGGGYTF. The full variable domain, in which reference TRBV30 and TRBJ1-2 provide the parts outside the CDR3, is SQTIHQWPATLVQPVGSPLSLECTVEGTSNPNLYWYRQAAGRGLQLLFYSVGIGQISSEVPQNLSASRPQDRQFILSSKKLLLSDSGFYLCAWSVRQGGGYTFGSGTRLTVV.

This clone was observed a single time. The chain employs TRBV14 and TRBJ1-2; 9 bases map to TRBD1. Germline CDR1 is SGHDN and CDR2 is FVKESK. J gave up 5 bases and V 3 bases, and 7 bases lay outside the gene matches. This CDR3 comprises 15 residues. The CDR3 bases are TGTGCCAGCAGCCATAAGACAGGGGGTAGGTATGGCTACACCTTC. It yields the protein CASSHKTGGRYGYTF. Based on the CDR3 plus reference TRBV14 and TRBJ1-2, the full variable domain is EAGVTQFPSHSVIEKGQTVTLRCDPISGHDNLYWYRRVMGKEIKFLLHFVKESKQDESGMPNNRFLAERTGGTYSTLKVQPAELEDSGVYFCASSHKTGGRYGYTFGSGTRLTVV.

Comment on this clone: Other DNA sequences within the sample encode an identical CDR3. The chain links TRBV6-5 to TRBJ1-1; D not certain. The CDR3 has 14 amino acids. Germline CDR1 reads MNHEY; CDR2 reads SVGAGI. With 0 bases removed from V and 1 base from J, the gap between germline ends came to 6 bases. The CDR3 spells CASSYSRGNTEAFF. CDR3 in DNA: TGTGCCAGCAGTTACTCTCGAGGGAACACTGAAGCTTTCTTT.

This chain links TRBV4-3 with TRBJ2-2; D perhaps matches TRBD1 (5 bases). The germline V gene encodes CDR1 LGHNA and CDR2 YSLEER. V was pared by 1 base and J by 2 bases, with 8 bases between. The CDR3 totals 15 residues. CDR3 sequence (DNA): TGCGCCAGCAGCCAAGCATGGGGCAACACCGGGGAGCTGTTTTTT. Translated, it gives CASSQAWGNTGELFF.

This clone appeared a few times. V usage is TRBV27 and J usage is TRBJ2-7; D call uncertain. The V and J ends lost 0 bases and 7 bases respectively, with 13 bases between them. Germline-derived CDR1 and CDR2 are MNHEY and SMNVEV (reference sequence). The CDR3 length is 14 residues. The CDR3 DNA follows: TGTGCCAGCAGTTTATCTGCAGGTCTCGGAGAGCAGTACTTC. Translation: CASSLSAGLGEQYF.

The CDR3 DNA follows: TGTGCCAGCAGCGCGGGACTAGCAGGGGAGACCCAGTACTTC. Translating it yields CASSAGLAGETQYF. The V and J genes are TRBV9 and TRBJ2-5; TRBD2 matches at 9 bases. V trimming: 3 bases; J trimming: 5 bases; junction bases outside the gene matches: 5. This CDR3 is 14 amino acids long. Germline V gene data show CDR1 as SGDLS and CDR2 as YYNGEE.

This clone was seen a single time. The chain has TRBV9 and TRBJ1-2; D might be TRBD1 (5 bases). This CDR3 has 15 residues. From germline, CDR1 is SGDLS and CDR2 YYNGEE. Deletions cut 0 bases from V and 3 bases from J, with 12 bases between. As DNA, the CDR3 is TGTGCCAGCAGCGTAGGCGGCAGGGTGGACTATGGCTACACCTTC. Translated: CASSVGGRVDYGYTF.

The chain carries TRBV3-1 (or the pseudogene TRBV3-2) and TRBJ2-7; the match to TRBD2 covers 7 bases. Germline V gene sequence: CDR1 LGHDT, CDR2 YNNKEL (reference sequence). J lost 0 bases, V lost 1 base, and 3 bases had no gene match. CDR3 length equals 15 residues. Here the CDR3 reads CASSQGGGSSYEQYF. The CDR3 nucleotides are TGTGCCAGCAGCCAAGGGGGAGGGAGCTCCTACGAGCAGTACTTC.

The chain couples TRBV6-1 to TRBJ2-7; D is uncertain. Per germline, CDR1 MNHNS and CDR2 SASEGT. The CDR3 is 12 amino acids. V was shortened by 3 bases and J by 3 bases, with 6 bases between the two germline ends. CDR3 DNA: TGTGCCAGCAGTGAGTCCTACTACGAGCAGTACTTC. This codes for CASSESYYEQYF.

This clone has only one observation. The gene calls are TRBV3-1 (or the pseudogene TRBV3-2) and TRBJ2-1; TRBD2 agrees at 11 bases. This CDR3 has 15 amino acids. Trimming removed 6 bases from V and 7 bases from J; junction bases left unmatched: 8. Per germline, CDR1 LGHDT and CDR2 YNNKEL (reference sequence). In DNA, the CDR3 is TGTGCCAGCAGTCCCACGGGACTAGCGGAAAATGAGCAGTTCTTC. Translated: CASSPTGLAENEQFF.

The chain carries TRBV10-2 and TRBJ1-5; perhaps TRBD1 as D (5 bases). CDR3 length equals 14 residues. Trimming stripped 8 bases from V and 5 bases from J, with 16 bases between. Germline values: CDR1 WSHSY, CDR2 SAAADI. The CDR3 here is CASGAAGRDQPQHF. The CDR3 DNA reads TGCGCCAGCGGGGCAGCGGGGAGAGATCAGCCCCAGCATTTT.

The chain is built from TRBV18 and TRBJ2-2, with TRBD1 matching over 11 bases. Trimming at V came to 6 bases and at J to 6 bases, leaving 6 bases not matched to a gene. This CDR3 has 15 amino acids. The germline V gene encodes CDR1 KGHSH and CDR2 LQKENI. Here the CDR3 reads CASSTGTGGAGELFF. CDR3 DNA sequence: TGTGCCAGCTCGACCGGGACAGGGGGTGCCGGGGAGCTGTTTTTT.

The rearrangement joins TRBV5-1 to TRBJ1-1, with no clear D. V was trimmed by 2 bases and J by 1 base, leaving 15 bases between them. Germline loops: CDR1 SGHRS, CDR2 YFSETQ. The CDR3 totals 16 residues. Here the CDR3 DNA reads TGCGCCAGCAGCTTCGGGTTGCGGGGAAGGAACACTGAAGCTTTCTTT. This encodes CASSFGLRGRNTEAFF.

This clone was counted between two and nine times. J is TRBJ2-7 and V is TRBV29-1; 11 bases agree with TRBD2. The V gene end was trimmed by 6 bases and the J gene end by 6 bases; junction bases not matched to a gene: 13. This CDR3 is built from 15 residues. Germline lookup yields CDR1 SQVTM and CDR2 ANQGSEA. CDR3 nucleotides: TGCAGCGTCAGCGTAGCGGGAGGGACTCGTTCCGAGCAGTACTTC. Its translation is CSVSVAGGTRSEQYF.

The chain employs TRBV6-2 or TRBV6-3 and TRBJ1-5; D is unclear. Germline loops: CDR1 MNHEY, CDR2 SVGEGT. V was clipped by 0 bases and J by 9 bases, with 6 bases between them. CDR3 length equals 12 residues. CDR3 sequence (DNA): TGTGCCAGCAGTTACTCGGCAGGGCCCCAGCATTTT. Its protein product is CASSYSAGPQHF.